This T cell receptor (beta chain) is from a study of T cell repertoires in cytomegalovirus infection. TCRdb re-called the reads with MiXCR, one entry per CDR3 protein. The table includes 70,000 to 75,000 distinct CDR3 sequences, over 3.5% detected once. This clonotype was picked up many times. Trimming shortened V by 5 bases and J by 9 bases, and 15 bases separated the two germline ends. Per the germline V gene, CDR1 is MNHEY and CDR2 is SVGEGT. The length of the CDR3 is 13 residues. The clonotype originates from a human donor in good health (CMV status not recorded). Some clones in this sample may be carry-over from other donors' samples. The sample taken for sequencing was PBMCs. This chain connects TRBV6-2 or TRBV6-3 to TRBJ2-3; D possibly matches TRBD1 or TRBD2 (6 bases each). The CDR3 nucleotides read TGTGCCAGCAGTGCAGGGGTTGCGGGGACGCAGTATTTT. Translated: CASSAGVAGTQYF.